The 26 T cell receptor beta chains reported below all come from one sample, sequenced in a study of blood T cells in healthy people across ages. For the second PCR, which ran for roughly 6 to 11 cycles, a sample-barcoded 5' primer and a J-beta primer mix were used. Each CDR3 protein gets one entry after TCRdb re-called the 5' RACE reads with MiXCR. The sample includes about 1.5 million distinct CDR3 sequences, about 40% of them seen just once. Sequencing input: blood. These TCRs come from a woman aged 18-29 years in good health.

The chain has TRBV4-1 and TRBJ2-1, with 9 bases that match TRBD2. There are 17 residues in the CDR3. The V segment lost 1 base and the J segment 4 bases; nucleotides outside the gene matches: 8. Germline-derived CDR1 and CDR2 are MGHRA and YSYEKL. The CDR3 sequence is CASSQGVAGADYNEQFF. For the CDR3, the DNA is TGCGCCAGCAGCCAAGGCGTAGCGGGGGCAGATTACAATGAGCAGTTCTTC.

The chain is built from TRBV5-1 and TRBJ2-3; 8 bases align to TRBD1. The V and J ends lost 3 bases and 7 bases, in that order; junction bases with no gene match: 7. The length of the CDR3 is 14 residues. Germline V lookup: CDR1 SGHRS, CDR2 YFSETQ. The CDR3 is CASSSRGREYTQYF. In DNA, the CDR3 is TGCGCCAGCAGCTCCAGGGGGCGGGAATATACGCAGTATTTT.

The chain carries TRBV10-3 and TRBJ2-7; a weak D match, TRBD1 (6 bases). Between the trimmed V and J ends, which lost 6 bases and 4 bases, there was a span of 16 bases. Germline V gives CDR1 ENHRY, CDR2 SYGVKD. CDR3 length: 14 amino acids. This chain's CDR3 is CAISQTGLRYEQYF. The DNA for the CDR3 is TGTGCCATCAGCCAGACAGGCTTAAGGTACGAGCAGTACTTC.

V usage is TRBV9 and J usage is TRBJ2-7; either TRBD1 or TRBD2 may supply D (5 bases each). V dropped 0 bases and J dropped 0 bases, with 10 bases sitting between them. The CDR3 has 15 residues. In germline, CDR1 is SGDLS, CDR2 YYNGEE. CDR3 loop: CASSVDWGSSYEQYF. CDR3 DNA sequence: TGTGCCAGCAGCGTAGATTGGGGGAGCTCCTACGAGCAGTACTTC.

This chain uses TRBV6-2 or TRBV6-3 with TRBJ2-4; the D gene is possibly TRBD2 (5 bases). The V and J ends lost 8 bases and 13 bases respectively, with 18 bases between them. The CDR3 sequence is 12 residues long. The V gene's germline CDR1 is MNHEY and CDR2 SVGEGT. In DNA, the CDR3 is TGTGCCAGCTTTCAGGCGGGTCATGAGCAGTACTTC. Protein sequence: CASFQAGHEQYF.

The V call is TRBV7-2, the J call TRBJ2-5; D tentatively reads TRBD1 or TRBD2 (5 bases each). Germline CDR1 reads SGHTA; CDR2 reads FQGNSA. Trimming left V 2 bases short and J 2 bases short, with 18 bases between. The CDR3 extends over 17 amino acids. CDR3 residues: CASSLHSGTRGQETQYF. Written as DNA, the CDR3 is TGTGCCAGCAGCTTACATTCGGGTACTAGGGGTCAAGAGACCCAGTACTTC. Looking up the rest from reference TRBV7-2 and TRBJ2-5 gives the full variable domain: GAGVSQSPSNKVTEKGKDVELRCDPISGHTALYWYRQSLGQGLEFLIYFQGNSAPDKSGLPSDRFSAERTGGSVSTLTIQRTQQEDSAVYLCASSLHSGTRGQETQYFGPGTRLLVL.

This clonotype was observed a handful of times. The CDR3 reads CASSPGHKHRQPQHF. CDR3 DNA sequence: TGTGCCAGCAGCCCCGGGCACAAACACCGGCAGCCCCAGCATTTT. The V call is TRBV28, the J call TRBJ1-5; D is uncertain. Per germline, CDR1 MDHEN and CDR2 SYDVKM. Trimming took off 6 bases at V and 7 bases at J, with 19 bases between the two ends. CDR3 length: 15 amino acids.

The rearrangement joins TRBV20-1 to TRBJ2-5; D gene unclear. The DNA end is a closer match to TRBJ2-7, so the J assignment may be wrong. Per the germline V gene, CDR1 is DFQATT and CDR2 is SNEGSKA (reference sequence). The CDR3 contains 13 residues. CDR3 in amino acids: CSARDRIRYEQYF. The CDR3 nucleotides are TGCAGTGCTAGAGATCGGATCAGGTACGAGCAGTACTTC.

The chain combines TRBV5-1 with TRBJ2-5, with D possibly TRBD1 on 6 matching bases. The V gene's germline CDR1 is SGHRS and CDR2 YFSETQ. The CDR3 is 14 amino acids. With 4 bases removed from V and 11 bases from J, the gap between germline ends came to 21 bases. DNA of the CDR3: TGCGCCAGCAGCCCACCGCGGACAGAACAGGAGCAGTACTTC. Amino acids: CASSPPRTEQEQYF.

This clonotype was counted ten times or more. The chain carries TRBV20-1 and TRBJ2-1, with TRBD2 matching 8 bases. V lost 0 bases to trimming and J lost 0 bases; unmatched junction nucleotides: 7. This CDR3 has 17 residues. Germline CDR1 reads DFQATT; CDR2 reads SNEGSKA (reference sequence). For the CDR3, the DNA is TGCAGTGCTAGAGAGGGTAGCGGGACCAACTCCTACAATGAGCAGTTCTTC. This encodes CSAREGSGTNSYNEQFF.

This sequence joins TRBV28 and TRBJ1-6; D not certain. The CDR3 covers 15 residues. Germline CDR1 reads MDHEN; CDR2 reads SYDVKM. The V end lost 5 bases, the J end lost 1 base, and 9 bases lay between the germline ends. CDR3 amino acids: CASSTGDSYNSPLHF. DNA for the CDR3: TGTGCCAGCAGTACCGGAGATTCCTATAATTCACCCCTCCACTTT.

This clonotype was recorded many times. This chain connects TRBV7-8 to TRBJ2-5; 7 bases fit TRBD1. CDR1 SGHVS and CDR2 FQNEAQ come from the germline V gene. The CDR3 contains 14 residues. Trimming at V came to 4 bases and at J to 3 bases, leaving 5 bases not matched to a gene. The DNA of the CDR3 is TGTGCCAGCAGCTCTAGGACAGGCGAAGAGACCCAGTACTTC. Translation gives CASSSRTGEETQYF.

The V and J genes are TRBV3-1 and TRBJ2-7; no firm D call. The CDR3 is 15 amino acids. Looked up from germline, CDR1 is LGHDT and CDR2 is YNNKEL (reference sequence). V gave up 1 base and J gave up 1 base, with 11 bases separating them. The CDR3 region has the DNA TGTGCCAGCAGCCAAGGGAATTCACCATCCTACGAGCAGTACTTC. Translated, it gives CASSQGNSPSYEQYF.

This rearrangement joins TRBV6-6 to TRBJ1-1, with a tentative D call TRBD1 (6 bases). The CDR3 runs to 14 residues. Trimming pared 2 bases from V and 11 bases from J, leaving 18 bases between. Germline loops: CDR1 MNHNY, CDR2 SVGAGI (reference sequence). The CDR3 sequence: CASSYAGAGDRAFF. CDR3 nucleotide sequence: TGTGCCAGCAGTTACGCGGGGGCTGGGGACCGCGCTTTCTTT.

The V and J genes are TRBV25-1 and TRBJ2-7, with TRBD2 matching over 10 bases. The CDR3 is 15 amino acids. Per the germline V gene, CDR1 is MGHDK and CDR2 is SYGVNS. The V segment lost 4 bases and the J segment 6 bases; nucleotides outside the gene matches: 9. CDR3 DNA sequence: TGTGCCAGCAGTGCGAGTCTAGCGGGAGAAACCGAGCAGTACTTC. It translates to CASSASLAGETEQYF.

This clonotype was counted a few times. J is TRBJ1-4 and V is TRBV28, with D perhaps TRBD1 (5 bases). Trimming left V 7 bases short and J 5 bases short, with 14 bases between. This CDR3 is 14 amino acids long. CDR1 is MDHEN, CDR2 SYDVKM, per germline. The chain's CDR3 is CASTSGHPNEKLFF. CDR3 DNA sequence: TGTGCCAGCACCTCCGGACATCCAAATGAAAAACTGTTTTTT.

This clonotype appeared a few times. The V and J genes are TRBV4-1 and TRBJ2-7, with 9 bases lining up with TRBD1. The V and J ends lost 3 bases and 7 bases, in that order; junction bases with no gene match: 4. CDR3 length equals 13 residues. Germline CDR1 MGHRA, CDR2 YSYEKL. The CDR3 region is CASSHGGQGEQYF. The CDR3 nucleotides read TGCGCCAGCAGCCATGGGGGACAGGGAGAGCAGTACTTC.

This clonotype was seen a few times. The genes are TRBV5-1 and TRBJ1-1; D perhaps matches TRBD1 (5 bases). The V end was cut by 7 bases, the J end by 8 bases, with 12 bases between. Germline CDR1 reads SGHRS; CDR2 reads YFSETQ. The CDR3 is made up of 11 amino acids. The CDR3 bases are TGCGCCAGCGGCAATAACAGGGAAGCTTTCTTT. As protein: CASGNNREAFF.

The V and J genes are TRBV15 and TRBJ2-7; TRBD2 matches at 9 bases. Gene TRBJ2-5 matches the end of the DNA better, so the J call may be wrong. The CDR3 length is 14 residues. Per germline, CDR1 LNHNV and CDR2 YYDKDF (reference sequence). CDR3 region: CATSRSGSFETQYF. The CDR3 DNA reads TGTGCCACCAGCCGTAGCGGGAGTTTTGAGACCCAGTACTTC.

Notes on this clonotype: The germline gene is not matched at one end of the junction; a read error may be the cause. The CDR3 loop reads CAGSLVVGRAPSSYNEQFF. CDR3 bases: TGTGCCGGCAGCTTAGTAGTTGGACGAGCACCTAGCTCCTACAATGAGCAGTTCTTC. The chain combines TRBV11-2 with TRBJ2-1; no firm D call. Germline V gene data show CDR1 as SGHAT and CDR2 as FQNNGV. CDR3 length equals 19 residues.

This chain uses TRBV2 with TRBJ2-5; TRBD1 agrees at 8 bases. V dropped 5 bases and J dropped 2; count of bases not matched to a gene: 7. CDR1 and CDR2 (germline): SNHLY, FYNNEI. CDR3 length: 15 residues. The CDR3 coding sequence is TGTGCCAGCAGTCTTCTAAGACAGGGGCAAGAGACCCAGTACTTC. Translating gives CASSLLRQGQETQYF.

This clonotype was seen once. The V call is TRBV6-6, the J call TRBJ1-2; D perhaps matches TRBD1 (5 bases). V shed 0 bases and J shed 4 bases, with 9 bases lying between them. The V gene's germline CDR1 is MNHNY and CDR2 SVGAGI (reference sequence). The CDR3 has 14 residues. Here the CDR3 DNA reads TGTGCCAGCAGTTACTCTCGACAGACCTATGGCTACACCTTC. Translating gives CASSYSRQTYGYTF.

This clonotype turned up a few times. The chain has TRBV27 and TRBJ2-5, with D tentatively TRBD1 or TRBD2 (7 bases each). This CDR3 is 14 amino acids long. Trimming removed 6 bases from V and 5 bases from J, with 16 bases in between. Germline CDR1 is MNHEY and CDR2 is SMNVEV (reference sequence). The CDR3 coding sequence is TGTGCCAGCAGAGACCAGGGGGGGGTGGAGACCCAGTACTTC. It translates to CASRDQGGVETQYF.

This clonotype came up a few times. This rearrangement joins TRBV7-9 to TRBJ1-1, with 8 bases lining up with TRBD1. In germline, CDR1 is SEHNR, CDR2 FQNEAQ (reference sequence). V shed 3 bases and J 3 bases; nucleotides not matched to a gene: 6. The CDR3 contains 15 residues. The CDR3 DNA follows: TGTGCCAGCAGCTTCGGACAGGGTGGGGACACTGAAGCTTTCTTT. Translating it yields CASSFGQGGDTEAFF.

This clonotype was counted only a few times. J is TRBJ2-3 and V is TRBV7-3; TRBD2 might be the D (6 bases). CDR3 length equals 12 residues. Per germline, CDR1 SGHTA and CDR2 FQGTGA. Deletions cut 6 bases from V and 10 bases from J, with 14 bases between. The CDR3 coding sequence is TGTGCCAGCAGGGGGGAGGTCGGTGCGCAGTATTTT. This sequence encodes CASRGEVGAQYF.

The genes are TRBV7-9 and TRBJ2-7; TRBD1 agrees at 11 bases. Germline V gene sequence: CDR1 SEHNR, CDR2 FQNEAQ (reference sequence). Trimming cost V 7 bases and J 3 bases; bases outside gene matches: 5. This CDR3 contains 14 residues. The CDR3 DNA follows: TGTGCCAGCAACTTCGGGACAGGGGGCTACGAGCAGTACTTC. Translated, it gives CASNFGTGGYEQYF.